This entry concerns a single T cell receptor (beta chain). The antigen is unknown. The data were produced by immunoSEQ multiplex PCR, yet TCRdb's version contains in-frame clones alone and is incomplete. The table lists about 53,000 clones, approximately 80% of them singletons, with roughly 3.3% in the top ten. The CDR3 is made up of 12 amino acids. The ends were cut back, 3 bases at V and 1 base at J, with 5 bases in the middle. Germline CDR1 and CDR2: SGDLS and YYNGEE. This entry is derived from a study of a mutant IDH1 vaccine in newly diagnosed glioma. About the research overall: Patients got radiotherapy, temozolomide, or both beforehand, and most got both.

The sample's time point: week 5, during vaccination. Doses of 300 ug of mutant IDH1 20-mer peptide were given with topical imiquimod. New IDH1-mutant, ATRX-lost WHO grade 3 or 4 astrocytomas occurred in donors. Source: PBMCs, taken from a glioma patient whose treatment included an IDH1 peptide vaccine. The source of this sequence is a young woman with glioma. Some clones in this sample may be carry-over from other donors' samples. The chain uses TRBV9 and TRBJ2-7; D gene ambiguous. The CDR3 sequence is CASSDQSYEQYF. In DNA form, the CDR3 reads TGTGCCAGCAGCGACCAGTCCTACGAGCAGTACTTC.